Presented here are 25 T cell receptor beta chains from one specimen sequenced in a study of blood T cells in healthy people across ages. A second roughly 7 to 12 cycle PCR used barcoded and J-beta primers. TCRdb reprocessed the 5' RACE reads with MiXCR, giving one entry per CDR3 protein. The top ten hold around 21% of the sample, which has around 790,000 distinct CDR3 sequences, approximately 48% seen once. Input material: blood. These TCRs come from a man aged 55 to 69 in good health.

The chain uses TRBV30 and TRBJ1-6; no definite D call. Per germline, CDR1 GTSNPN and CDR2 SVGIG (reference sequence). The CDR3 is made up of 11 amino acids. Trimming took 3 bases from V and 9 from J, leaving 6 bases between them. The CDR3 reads CAWSVSSPLHF. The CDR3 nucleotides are TGTGCCTGGAGCGTTTCTTCACCCCTCCACTTT.

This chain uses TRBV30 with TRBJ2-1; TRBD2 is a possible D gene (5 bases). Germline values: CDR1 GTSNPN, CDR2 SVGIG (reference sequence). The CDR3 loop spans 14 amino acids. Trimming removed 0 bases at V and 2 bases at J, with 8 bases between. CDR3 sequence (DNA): TGTGCCTGGAGTGTGGACGGGGCCTACAATGAGCAGTTCTTC. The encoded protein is CAWSVDGAYNEQFF.

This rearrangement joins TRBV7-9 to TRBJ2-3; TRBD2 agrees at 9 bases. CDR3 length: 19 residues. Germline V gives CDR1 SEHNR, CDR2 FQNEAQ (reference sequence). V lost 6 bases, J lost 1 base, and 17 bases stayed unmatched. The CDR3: CASSSERGAFVSCTDTQYF. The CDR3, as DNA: TGTGCCAGCAGTTCTGAGCGGGGGGCATTCGTCAGTTGCACAGATACGCAGTATTTT.

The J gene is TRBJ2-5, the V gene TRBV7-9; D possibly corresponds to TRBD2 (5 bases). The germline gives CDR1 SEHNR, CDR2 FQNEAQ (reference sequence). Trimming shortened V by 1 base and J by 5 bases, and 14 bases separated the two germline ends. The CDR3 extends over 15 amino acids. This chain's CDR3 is CASSLVPRVGETQYF. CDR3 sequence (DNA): TGTGCCAGCAGCTTAGTACCGCGGGTTGGGGAGACCCAGTACTTC.

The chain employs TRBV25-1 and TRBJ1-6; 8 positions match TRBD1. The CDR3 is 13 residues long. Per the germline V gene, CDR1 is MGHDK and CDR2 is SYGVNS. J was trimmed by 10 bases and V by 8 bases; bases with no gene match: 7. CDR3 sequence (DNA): TGTGCCAGCCAGGACAGGGCTGGCTCACCCCTCCACTTT. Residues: CASQDRAGSPLHF. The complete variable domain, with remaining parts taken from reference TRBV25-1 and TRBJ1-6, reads EADIYQTPRYLVIGTGKKITLECSQTMGHDKMYWYQQDPGMELHLIHYSYGVNSTEKGDLSSESTVSRIRTEHFPLTLESARPSHTSQYLCASQDRAGSPLHFGNGTRLTVT.

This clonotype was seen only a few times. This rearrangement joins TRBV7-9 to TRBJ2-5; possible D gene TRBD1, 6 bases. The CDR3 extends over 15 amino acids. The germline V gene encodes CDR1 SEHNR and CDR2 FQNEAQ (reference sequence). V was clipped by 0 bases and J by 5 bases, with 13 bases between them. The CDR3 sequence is CASSLAQGIEETQYF. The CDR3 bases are TGTGCCAGCAGCTTAGCTCAGGGGATCGAGGAGACCCAGTACTTC.

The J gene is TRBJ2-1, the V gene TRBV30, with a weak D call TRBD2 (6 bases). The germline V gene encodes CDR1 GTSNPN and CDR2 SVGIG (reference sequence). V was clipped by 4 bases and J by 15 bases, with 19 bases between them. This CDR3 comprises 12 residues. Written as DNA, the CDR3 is TGTGCCTGGATTTTAGGGGAGGCGTCTGTGTTCTTC. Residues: CAWILGEASVFF.

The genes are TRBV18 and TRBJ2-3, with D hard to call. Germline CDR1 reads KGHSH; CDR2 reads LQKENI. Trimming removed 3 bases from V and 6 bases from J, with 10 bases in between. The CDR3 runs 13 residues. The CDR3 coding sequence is TGTGCCAGCTCACCCCCGCAGTCCGATACGCAGTATTTT. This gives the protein CASSPPQSDTQYF.

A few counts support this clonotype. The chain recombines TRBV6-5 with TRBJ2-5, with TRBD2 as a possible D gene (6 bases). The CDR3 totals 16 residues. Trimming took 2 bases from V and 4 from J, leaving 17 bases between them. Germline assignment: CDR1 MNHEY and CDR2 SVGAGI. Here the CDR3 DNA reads TGTGCCAGCAGTTACCCCTCCGGGGGAAGGAGAGAGACCCAGTACTTC. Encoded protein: CASSYPSGGRRETQYF.

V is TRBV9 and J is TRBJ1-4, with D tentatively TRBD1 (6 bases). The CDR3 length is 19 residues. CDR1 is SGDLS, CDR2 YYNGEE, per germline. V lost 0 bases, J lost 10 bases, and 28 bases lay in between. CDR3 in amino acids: CASSVGGGGARGIEGKLFF. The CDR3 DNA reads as TGTGCCAGCAGCGTAGGGGGTGGGGGGGCGCGAGGGATCGAAGGAAAACTGTTTTTT.

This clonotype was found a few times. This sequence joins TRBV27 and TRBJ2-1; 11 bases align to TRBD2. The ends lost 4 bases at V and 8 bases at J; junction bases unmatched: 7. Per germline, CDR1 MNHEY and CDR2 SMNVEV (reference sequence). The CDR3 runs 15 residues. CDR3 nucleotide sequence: TGTGCCAGCAGTTATAGCGGGGGGGCAGGCTATGAGCAGTTCTTC. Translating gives CASSYSGGAGYEQFF.

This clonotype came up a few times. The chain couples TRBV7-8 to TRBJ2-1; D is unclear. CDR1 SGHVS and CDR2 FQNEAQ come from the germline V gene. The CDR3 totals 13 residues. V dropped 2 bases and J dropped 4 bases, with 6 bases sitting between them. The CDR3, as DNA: TGTGCCAGCAGCTTAAACACTTACAATGAGCAGTTCTTC. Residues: CASSLNTYNEQFF.

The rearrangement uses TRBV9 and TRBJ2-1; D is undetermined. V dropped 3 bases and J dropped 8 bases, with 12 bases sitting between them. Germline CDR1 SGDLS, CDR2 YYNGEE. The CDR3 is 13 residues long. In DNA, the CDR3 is TGTGCCAGCAGCGCCCCTTTCTTACATGAGCAGTTCTTC. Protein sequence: CASSAPFLHEQFF.

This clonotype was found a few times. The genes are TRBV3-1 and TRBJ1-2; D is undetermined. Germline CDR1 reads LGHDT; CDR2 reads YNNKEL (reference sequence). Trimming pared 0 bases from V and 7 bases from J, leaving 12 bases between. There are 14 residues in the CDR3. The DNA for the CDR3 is TGTGCCAGCAGCCAAGAAGGATACGGGCTTGGCTACACCTTC. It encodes CASSQEGYGLGYTF.

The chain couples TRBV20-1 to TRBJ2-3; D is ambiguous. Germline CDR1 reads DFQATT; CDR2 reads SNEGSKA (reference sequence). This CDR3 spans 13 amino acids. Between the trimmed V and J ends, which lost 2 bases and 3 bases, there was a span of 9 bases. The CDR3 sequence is CSARFPMTDTQYF. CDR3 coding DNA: TGCAGTGCTAGATTTCCGATGACAGATACGCAGTATTTT.

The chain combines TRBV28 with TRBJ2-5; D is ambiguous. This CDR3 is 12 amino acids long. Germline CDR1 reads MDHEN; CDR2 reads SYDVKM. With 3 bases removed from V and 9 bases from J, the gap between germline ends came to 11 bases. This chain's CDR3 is CASSFPTRAQYF. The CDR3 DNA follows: TGTGCCAGCAGTTTTCCCACCCGGGCCCAGTACTTC.

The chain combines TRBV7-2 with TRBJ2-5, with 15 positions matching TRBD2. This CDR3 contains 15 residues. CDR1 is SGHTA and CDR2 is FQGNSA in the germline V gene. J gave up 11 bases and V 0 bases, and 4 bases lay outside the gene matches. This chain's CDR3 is CASSLAGTSGGFQYF. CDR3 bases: TGTGCCAGCAGCTTAGCCGGGACTAGCGGGGGGTTTCAGTACTTC.

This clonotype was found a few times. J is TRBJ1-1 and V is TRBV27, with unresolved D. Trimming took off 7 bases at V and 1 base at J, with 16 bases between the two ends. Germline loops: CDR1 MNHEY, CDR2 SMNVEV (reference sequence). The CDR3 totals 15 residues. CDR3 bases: TGTGCCAGCACCCCCAGTGGTATTAGGAACACTGAAGCTTTCTTT. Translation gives CASTPSGIRNTEAFF.

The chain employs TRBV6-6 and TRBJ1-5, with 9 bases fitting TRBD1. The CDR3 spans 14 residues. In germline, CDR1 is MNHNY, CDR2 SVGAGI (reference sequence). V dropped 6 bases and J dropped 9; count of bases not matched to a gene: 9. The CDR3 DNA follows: TGTGCCAGCAGGGGGGGGGACAGGGAAGGGCCCCAGCATTTT. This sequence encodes CASRGGDREGPQHF.

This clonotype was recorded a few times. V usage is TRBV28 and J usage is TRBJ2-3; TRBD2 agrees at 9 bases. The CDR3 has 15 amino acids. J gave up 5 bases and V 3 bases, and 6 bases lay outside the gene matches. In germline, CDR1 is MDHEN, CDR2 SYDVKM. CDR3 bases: TGTGCCAGCAGTTTTGCGAGCGGGGGGATAGATACGCAGTATTTT. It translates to CASSFASGGIDTQYF.

The chain's CDR3 is CASRADRGPYEQYF. The CDR3 bases are TGTGCCAGCAGGGCCGACAGGGGACCCTACGAGCAGTACTTC. The rearrangement uses TRBV6-1 and TRBJ2-7, with 8 bases fitting TRBD1. Germline trimming cut 6 bases from V and 2 bases from J; bases unmatched to any gene: 6. In germline, CDR1 is MNHNS, CDR2 SASEGT. The CDR3 extends over 14 amino acids.

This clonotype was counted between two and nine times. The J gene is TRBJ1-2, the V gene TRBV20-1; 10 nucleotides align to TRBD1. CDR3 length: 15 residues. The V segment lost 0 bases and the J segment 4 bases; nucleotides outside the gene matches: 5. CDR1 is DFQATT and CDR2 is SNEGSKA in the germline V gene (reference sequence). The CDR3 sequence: CSARETGTGAYGYTF. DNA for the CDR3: TGCAGTGCTAGAGAAACCGGGACAGGGGCCTATGGCTACACCTTC.

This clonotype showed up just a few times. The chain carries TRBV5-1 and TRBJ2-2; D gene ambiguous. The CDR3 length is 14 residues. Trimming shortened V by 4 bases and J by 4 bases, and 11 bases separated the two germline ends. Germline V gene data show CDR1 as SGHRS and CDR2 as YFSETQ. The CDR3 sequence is CASSQYSPTGELFF. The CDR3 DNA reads TGCGCCAGCAGCCAATACTCCCCCACCGGGGAGCTGTTTTTT.

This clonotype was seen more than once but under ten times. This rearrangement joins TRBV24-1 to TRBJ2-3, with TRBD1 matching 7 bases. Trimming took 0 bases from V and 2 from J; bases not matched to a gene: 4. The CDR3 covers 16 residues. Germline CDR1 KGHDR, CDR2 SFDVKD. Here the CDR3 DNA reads TGTGCCACCAGTGATTTGAGACAGGGCGACACAGATACGCAGTATTTT. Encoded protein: CATSDLRQGDTDTQYF.

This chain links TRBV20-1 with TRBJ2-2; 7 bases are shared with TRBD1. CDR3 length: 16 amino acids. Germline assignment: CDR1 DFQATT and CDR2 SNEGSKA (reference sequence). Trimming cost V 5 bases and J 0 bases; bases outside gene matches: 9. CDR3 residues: CSAYSPGGANTGELFF. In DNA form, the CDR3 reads TGCAGTGCTTACTCCCCAGGGGGAGCGAACACCGGGGAGCTGTTTTTT.